What follows are 7 T cell receptor beta chains derived from one specimen sequenced in a study of blood T cell repertoires in COVID-19. Profiling relied on immunoSEQ multiplex PCR, and the TCRdb table lists in-frame clones only, not all of them. The table shows hundreds of thousands of clones, with about 87% occurring only once. The material sequenced was PBMCs or T cells enriched from blood (not recorded which). The receptors originated from a woman aged 50 to 65 who had recovered from COVID-19.

The chain recombines TRBV28 with TRBJ2-2, with D unclear. The germline V and J ends were trimmed by 1 base and 1 base, with 10 bases remaining between them. The CDR3 covers 16 residues. Germline values: CDR1 MDHEN, CDR2 SYDVKM. The CDR3 is CASSLLMRLNTGELFF. The CDR3 DNA follows: TGTGCCAGCAGTTTATTGATGAGACTGAACACCGGGGAGCTGTTTTTT.

This chain uses TRBV28 with TRBJ2-5, with 10 bases identical to TRBD2. From germline, CDR1 is MDHEN and CDR2 SYDVKM. V lost 3 bases and J lost 5; bases outside the gene matches: 12. This CDR3 comprises 17 residues. CDR3 sequence: CASSLRKSGRAVETQYF. The CDR3 DNA reads TGTGCCAGCAGTTTGAGGAAAAGCGGGAGGGCGGTGGAGACCCAGTACTTC.

This chain joins TRBV11-2 and TRBJ2-7; unclear D gene. The CDR3 spans 15 residues. V shed 1 base and J shed 2 bases, with 12 bases lying between them. Germline CDR1 is SGHAT and CDR2 is FQNNGV. This chain's CDR3 is CASSLAVPSAYEQYF. In nucleotides, the CDR3 is TGTGCCAGCAGCTTAGCTGTCCCCTCGGCCTACGAGCAGTACTTC.

The V and J genes are TRBV6-1 and TRBJ1-4, with D perhaps matching TRBD1 (5 bases). The germline CDR1 and CDR2 sequences are MNHNS and SASEGT. V lost 3 bases to trimming and J lost 3 bases, with 11 bases between them. The CDR3 has 15 amino acids. The CDR3 region is CASSDRRGSNEKLFF. The CDR3 nucleotides are TGTGCCAGCAGTGACCGGAGGGGCTCTAATGAAAAACTGTTTTTT.

The rearrangement links TRBV7-9 to TRBJ1-6, with 8 nucleotides matching TRBD1. Germline-derived CDR1 and CDR2 are SEHNR and FQNEAQ (reference sequence). CDR3 length equals 16 residues. J lost 10 bases, V lost 3 bases, and 11 bases had no gene match. CDR3 in amino acids: CASSFGTGISNSPLHF. CDR3 bases: TGTGCCAGCAGCTTCGGGACAGGAATTAGCAACTCACCCCTCCACTTT.

The chain uses TRBV6-5 and TRBJ2-5; 8 bases are a match to TRBD1. V lost 6 bases and J lost 4; bases outside the gene matches: 7. The CDR3 sequence is 14 residues long. Germline CDR1 is MNHEY and CDR2 is SVGAGI. CDR3 amino acids: CASRVQGAGETQYF. In DNA form, the CDR3 reads TGTGCCAGCAGGGTCCAGGGGGCCGGAGAGACCCAGTACTTC.

The chain recombines TRBV20-1 with TRBJ2-7; no clear D. V was cut by 3 bases and J by 5 bases, with 17 bases left in between. Looked up from germline, CDR1 is DFQATT and CDR2 is SNEGSKA (reference sequence). The CDR3 sequence is 14 residues long. CDR3 nucleotides: TGCAGTGCTAGTGATAGCCGGAATTCACACGAGCAGTACTTC. It encodes CSASDSRNSHEQYF.